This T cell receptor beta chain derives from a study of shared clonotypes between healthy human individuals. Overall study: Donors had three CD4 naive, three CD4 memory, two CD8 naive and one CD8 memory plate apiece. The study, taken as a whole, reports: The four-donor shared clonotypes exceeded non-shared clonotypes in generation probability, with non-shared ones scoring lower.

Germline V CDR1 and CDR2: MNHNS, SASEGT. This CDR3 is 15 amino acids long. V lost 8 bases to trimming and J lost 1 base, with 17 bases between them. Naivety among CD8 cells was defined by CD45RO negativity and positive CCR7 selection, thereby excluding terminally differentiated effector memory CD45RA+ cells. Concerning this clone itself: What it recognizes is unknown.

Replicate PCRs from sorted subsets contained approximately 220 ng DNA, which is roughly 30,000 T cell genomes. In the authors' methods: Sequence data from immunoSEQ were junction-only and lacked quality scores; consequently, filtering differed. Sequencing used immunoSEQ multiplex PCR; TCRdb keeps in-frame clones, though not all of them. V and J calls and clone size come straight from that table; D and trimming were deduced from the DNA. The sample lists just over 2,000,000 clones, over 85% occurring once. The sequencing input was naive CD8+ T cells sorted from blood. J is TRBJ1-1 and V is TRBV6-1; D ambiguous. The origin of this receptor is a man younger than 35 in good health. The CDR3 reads CASGNRYEGNTEAFF. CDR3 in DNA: TGTGCCAGCGGTAATCGATACGAGGGGAACACTGAAGCTTTCTTT.